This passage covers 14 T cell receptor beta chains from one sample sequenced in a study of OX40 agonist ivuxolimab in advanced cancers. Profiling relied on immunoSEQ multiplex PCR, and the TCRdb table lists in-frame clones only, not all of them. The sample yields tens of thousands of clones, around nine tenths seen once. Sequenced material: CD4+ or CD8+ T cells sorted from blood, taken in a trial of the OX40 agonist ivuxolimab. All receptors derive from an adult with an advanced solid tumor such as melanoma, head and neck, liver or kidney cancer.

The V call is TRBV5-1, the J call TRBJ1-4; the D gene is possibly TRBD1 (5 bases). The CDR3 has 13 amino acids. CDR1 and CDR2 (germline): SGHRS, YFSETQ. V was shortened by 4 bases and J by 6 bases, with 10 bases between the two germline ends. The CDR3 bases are TGCGCCAGCAGCAGAGGGGAAGATGAAAAACTGTTTTTT. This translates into CASSRGEDEKLFF.

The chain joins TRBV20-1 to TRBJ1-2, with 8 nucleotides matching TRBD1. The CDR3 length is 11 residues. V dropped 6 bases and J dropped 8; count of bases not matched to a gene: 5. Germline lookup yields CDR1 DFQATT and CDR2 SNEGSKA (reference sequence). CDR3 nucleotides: TGCAGTGCCGACAGGGGTTGGGGCTACACCTTC. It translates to CSADRGWGYTF.

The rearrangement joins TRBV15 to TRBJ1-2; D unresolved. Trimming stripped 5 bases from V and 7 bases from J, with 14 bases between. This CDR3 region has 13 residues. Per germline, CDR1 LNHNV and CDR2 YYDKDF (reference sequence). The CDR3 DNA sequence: TGTGCCACCAGCCCTCAACAGAAATCTGGCTACACCTTC. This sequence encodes CATSPQQKSGYTF.

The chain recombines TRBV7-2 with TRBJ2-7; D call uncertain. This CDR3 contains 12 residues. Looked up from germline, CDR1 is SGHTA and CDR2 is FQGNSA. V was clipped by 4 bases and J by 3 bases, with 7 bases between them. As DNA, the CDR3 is TGTGCCAGCAGCTCATCAGGCTACGAGCAGTACTTC. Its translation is CASSSSGYEQYF.

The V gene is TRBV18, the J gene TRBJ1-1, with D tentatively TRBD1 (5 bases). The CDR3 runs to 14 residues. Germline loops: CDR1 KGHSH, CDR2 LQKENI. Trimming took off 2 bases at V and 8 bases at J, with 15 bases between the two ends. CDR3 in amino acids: CASSPNGGSPEAFF. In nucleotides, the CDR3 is TGTGCCAGCTCACCAAACGGGGGGTCGCCCGAAGCTTTCTTT.

In nucleotides, the CDR3 is TGCGCCAGCAGCAGGGGGGCCACCGGGGAGCTGTTTTTT. This encodes CASSRGATGELFF. The rearrangement joins TRBV5-1 to TRBJ2-2; D may match TRBD1 or TRBD2 (6 bases each). Germline V gene data show CDR1 as SGHRS and CDR2 as YFSETQ. V lost 4 bases, J lost 4 bases, and 8 bases lay in between. The CDR3 sequence is 13 residues long.

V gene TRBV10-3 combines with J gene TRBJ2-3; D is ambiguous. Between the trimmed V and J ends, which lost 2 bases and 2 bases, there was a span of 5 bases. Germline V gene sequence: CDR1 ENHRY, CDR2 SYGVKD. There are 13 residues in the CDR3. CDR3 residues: CAISEMDTDTQYF. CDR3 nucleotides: TGTGCCATCAGTGAGATGGACACAGATACGCAGTATTTT.

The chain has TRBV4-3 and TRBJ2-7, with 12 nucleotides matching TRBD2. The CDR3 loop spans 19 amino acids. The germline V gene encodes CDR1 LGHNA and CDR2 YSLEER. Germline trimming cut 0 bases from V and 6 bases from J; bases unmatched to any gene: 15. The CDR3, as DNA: TGCGCCAGCAGCCAAGAGTGGACTAGCGGGAATGGGGAATCCCTCGAGCAGTACTTC. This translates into CASSQEWTSGNGESLEQYF.

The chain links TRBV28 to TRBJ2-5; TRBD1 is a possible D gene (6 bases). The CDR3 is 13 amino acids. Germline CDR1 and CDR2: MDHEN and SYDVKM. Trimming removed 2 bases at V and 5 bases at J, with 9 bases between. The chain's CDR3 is CASSLRGLETQYF. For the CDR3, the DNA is TGTGCCAGCAGTTTAAGGGGGTTGGAGACCCAGTACTTC.

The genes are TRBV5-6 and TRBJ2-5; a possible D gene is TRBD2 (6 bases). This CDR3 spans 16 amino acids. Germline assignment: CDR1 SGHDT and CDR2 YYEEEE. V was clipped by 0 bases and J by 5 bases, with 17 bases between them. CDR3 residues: CASSLDGEPSVETQYF. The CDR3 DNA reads TGTGCCAGCAGCTTGGACGGAGAGCCTAGCGTGGAGACCCAGTACTTC.

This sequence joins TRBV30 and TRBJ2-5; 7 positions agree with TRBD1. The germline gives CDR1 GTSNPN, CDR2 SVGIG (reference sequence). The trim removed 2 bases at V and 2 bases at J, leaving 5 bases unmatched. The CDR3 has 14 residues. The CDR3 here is CAWSYIRGQETQYF. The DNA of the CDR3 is TGTGCCTGGAGTTACATCAGGGGGCAAGAGACCCAGTACTTC.

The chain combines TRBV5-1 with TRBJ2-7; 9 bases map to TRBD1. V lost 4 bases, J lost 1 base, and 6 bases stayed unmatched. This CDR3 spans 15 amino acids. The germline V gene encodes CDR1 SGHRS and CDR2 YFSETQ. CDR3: CASSARDRVSYEQYF. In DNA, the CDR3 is TGCGCCAGCAGCGCCCGGGACAGGGTTTCCTACGAGCAGTACTTC.

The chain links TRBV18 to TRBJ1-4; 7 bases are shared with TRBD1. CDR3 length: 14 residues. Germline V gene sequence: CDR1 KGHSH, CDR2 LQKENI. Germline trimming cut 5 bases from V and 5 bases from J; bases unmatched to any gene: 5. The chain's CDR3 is CASSSQGINEKLFF. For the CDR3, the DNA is TGTGCCAGCTCATCACAGGGGATCAATGAAAAACTGTTTTTT.

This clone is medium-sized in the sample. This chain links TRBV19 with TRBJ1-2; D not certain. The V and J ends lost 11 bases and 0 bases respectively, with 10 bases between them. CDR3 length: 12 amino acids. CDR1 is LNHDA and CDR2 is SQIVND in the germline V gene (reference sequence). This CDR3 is CAVGGANYGYTF. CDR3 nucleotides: TGTGCCGTAGGTGGGGCTAACTATGGCTACACCTTC.